This is a list of T cell receptor beta chains from one sample in a study of Ad26.COV2.S vaccination and SARS-CoV-2 variants. This table comes from immunoSEQ multiplex PCR, and its TCRdb copy is limited to in-frame clones, with some not included. This sample has hundreds of thousands of clones, with roughly 90% found just once. The source material was peripheral blood, sampled in a trial of Ad26.COV2.S vaccine versus placebo. Receptors were obtained from a person aged 18-65 years who received the Ad26.COV2.S COVID-19 vaccine or a placebo. The CDR3 runs from the conserved cysteine through the conserved F or W. The D gene is left open where the match is weak. A row's size may be missing; if present it is once, few, many or a size class.

v_call: TRBV6-1
d_call: TRBD1
j_call: TRBJ1-2
clone_size: few
cdr3_nt: TGTGCCAGCAGTGATTCGGACAGGAGAGGCCGTTCAGGCTACACCTTC
cdr3_aa: CASSDSDRRGRSGYTF

v_call: TRBV12-3/TRBV12-4
d_call: TRBD1
j_call: TRBJ2-7
clone_size: .
cdr3_nt: TGTGCCAGCAGTTTAAGGGGGCGATACGAGCAGTACTTC
cdr3_aa: CASSLRGRYEQYF

v_call: TRBV21-1
d_call: .
j_call: TRBJ2-1
clone_size: .
cdr3_nt: TGTGCCAGCAGCTTCCCGGGACAGCGTCTCAATGAGCAGTTCTTC
cdr3_aa: CASSFPGQRLNEQFF

v_call: TRBV7-2
d_call: .
j_call: TRBJ2-5
clone_size: .
cdr3_nt: TGTGCCAGCAGTCCCTGGCCGGGACGTCAAGAGACCCAGTACTTC
cdr3_aa: CASSPWPGRQETQYF

v_call: TRBV20-1
d_call: .
j_call: TRBJ2-2
clone_size: .
cdr3_nt: TGCAGTGCTAGTGGGACCTCTAGCTACGGCGGGGAGCTGTTTTTT
cdr3_aa: CSASGTSSYGGELFF

v_call: TRBV18
d_call: TRBD2
j_call: TRBJ2-5
clone_size: .
cdr3_nt: TGTGCCAGCTCACCACCGGCGGGAGGAGAGACCCAGTACTTC
cdr3_aa: CASSPPAGGETQYF

v_call: TRBV4-2
d_call: .
j_call: TRBJ1-5
clone_size: once
cdr3_nt: TGTGCCAGCAGCCCGGAATCGGCTAGCAATCAGCCCCAGCATTTT
cdr3_aa: CASSPESASNQPQHF

v_call: TRBV19
d_call: TRBD1
j_call: TRBJ1-6
clone_size: .
cdr3_nt: TGTGCCAGTAGTATGCGGCCCTCGAGCGGGACAGGGAATTCACCCCTCCACTTT
cdr3_aa: CASSMRPSSGTGNSPLHF

v_call: TRBV10-3
d_call: .
j_call: TRBJ2-5
clone_size: .
cdr3_nt: TGTGCCATCAGCCGGGACCGGGAGACCCAGTACTTC
cdr3_aa: CAISRDRETQYF

v_call: TRBV6-5
d_call: TRBD1
j_call: TRBJ1-4
clone_size: .
cdr3_nt: TGTGCCAGCAGTTACGACAGGGGGCATGCTAATGAAAAACTGTTTTTT
cdr3_aa: CASSYDRGHANEKLFF

v_call: TRBV6-6
d_call: .
j_call: TRBJ2-1
clone_size: .
cdr3_nt: TGTGCCAGCAGTTACATGGGGGGCGGGGAGCAGTTCTTC
cdr3_aa: CASSYMGGGEQFF

v_call: TRBV6-5
d_call: .
j_call: TRBJ1-2
clone_size: .
cdr3_nt: TGTGCCAGCAGAAGTAGAGGTATAGACTATGGCTACACCTTC
cdr3_aa: CASRSRGIDYGYTF

v_call: TRBV6-6
d_call: TRBD2
j_call: TRBJ2-7
clone_size: .
cdr3_nt: TGTGCCAGCAGTTACTCACTAGCGGGAGGCTATGAGCAGTACTTC
cdr3_aa: CASSYSLAGGYEQYF

v_call: TRBV6-5
d_call: TRBD2
j_call: TRBJ2-7
clone_size: .
cdr3_nt: TGTGCCAGCAGTTACTCAGGACTAGCGGGGGCCTACGAGCAGTACTTC
cdr3_aa: CASSYSGLAGAYEQYF

v_call: TRBV7-9
d_call: TRBD2
j_call: TRBJ2-1
clone_size: .
cdr3_nt: TGTGCCAGCAGCTGGACTAGCGGGAGGACGGGGAATGAGCAGTTCTTC
cdr3_aa: CASSWTSGRTGNEQFF

v_call: TRBV5-5
d_call: .
j_call: TRBJ1-5
clone_size: .
cdr3_nt: TGTGCCAGCAGCTTGGGGCAGTCTTACCAGCCCCAGCATTTT
cdr3_aa: CASSLGQSYQPQHF

v_call: TRBV2
d_call: TRBD1
j_call: TRBJ1-2
clone_size: .
cdr3_nt: TGTGCCAGCAGTGTAACCCAGGGGGCCGGAGGCTACACCTTC
cdr3_aa: CASSVTQGAGGYTF

v_call: TRBV4-2
d_call: .
j_call: TRBJ2-7
clone_size: .
cdr3_nt: TGTGCCAGCAGCCATGGCCCCGGGACCTACGAGCAGTACTTC
cdr3_aa: CASSHGPGTYEQYF

v_call: TRBV13
d_call: .
j_call: TRBJ2-7
clone_size: .
cdr3_nt: TGTGCCAGCAGCTTAAGCTCAACAGGACAGCTCTACGAGCAGTACTTC
cdr3_aa: CASSLSSTGQLYEQYF

v_call: TRBV6-6
d_call: .
j_call: TRBJ1-5
clone_size: .
cdr3_nt: TGTGCCAGCAGACAGCTGGGCGCGCCCCAGCATTTT
cdr3_aa: CASRQLGAPQHF

v_call: TRBV29-1
d_call: TRBD1
j_call: TRBJ2-7
clone_size: .
cdr3_nt: TGCAGCGGCGGGACAGGGTCCTACGAGCAGTACTTC
cdr3_aa: CSGGTGSYEQYF

v_call: TRBV29-1
d_call: .
j_call: TRBJ2-1
clone_size: .
cdr3_nt: TGCAGCGTTCTGGTTTTGAATGAGCAGTTCTTC
cdr3_aa: CSVLVLNEQFF

v_call: TRBV3-1/TRBV3-2
d_call: TRBD1
j_call: TRBJ1-3
clone_size: .
cdr3_nt: TGTGCCAGCAGCCCCTGGGACAGGGGTGGAAACACCATATATTTT
cdr3_aa: CASSPWDRGGNTIYF

v_call: TRBV6-5
d_call: .
j_call: TRBJ2-2
clone_size: .
cdr3_nt: TGTGCCAGCAAACAGGACTACACCGGGGAGCTGTTTTTT
cdr3_aa: CASKQDYTGELFF

v_call: TRBV4-2
d_call: TRBD2
j_call: TRBJ2-3
clone_size: .
cdr3_nt: TGTGCCAGCAGCCCTACTAGCGGGAGGGCCCGTCGCACAGATACGCAGTATTTT
cdr3_aa: CASSPTSGRARRTDTQYF

v_call: TRBV3-1/TRBV3-2
d_call: .
j_call: TRBJ1-1
clone_size: .
cdr3_nt: TGTGCCAGCAGCCAGTCCTGGGGGGGGACGGGTGAAGCTTTCTTT
cdr3_aa: CASSQSWGGTGEAFF

v_call: TRBV3-1/TRBV3-2
d_call: .
j_call: TRBJ2-7
clone_size: .
cdr3_nt: TGTGCCAGCAGCCAAGAGTCGTACCGTCTAAGCTTC
cdr3_aa: CASSQESYRLSF